This entry concerns a single T cell receptor beta chain. CDR1 MGHRA and CDR2 YSYEKL come from the germline V gene. The length of the CDR3 is 16 residues. The V gene lost 0 bases and the J gene lost 0 bases, with 10 bases spanning the gap. This record comes from a study of cytomegalovirus exposure and HLA in healthy donors. It was with 60 Vbeta and 13 Jbeta primers that the PCR ran. Method: immunoSEQ multiplex PCR; TCRdb's copy keeps in-frame clones and lacks some. The table has around 180,000 clones, roughly 81% seen once. V and J are TRBV4-1 and TRBJ2-3; D may be TRBD1 (5 bases). The receptor was isolated from a girl between 5 and 17 years old in good health and CMV-seropositive. The sample comprised PBMCs. In nucleotides, the CDR3 is TGCGCCAGCAGCCAAGATAGGGGTTCTAGCACAGATACGCAGTATTTT. Residues: CASSQDRGSSTDTQYF.